The rows below give T cell receptor beta chains drawn from one sample of a study of graft-versus-host responses after intestinal transplantation. These receptors are not linked to any known antigen. TCRdb's copy holds only in-frame clones and misses some; the assay was immunoSEQ multiplex PCR. The sample comprises about 26,000 clones, 82% of which are singletons, and 0.65% to 0.75% rests with the top ten. The specimen was unstimulated CD4+ T cells sorted from spleen or lymph node cells, collected before intestinal transplant. The source is a human donor who received an intestinal transplant. Both conserved end residues are part of each CDR3. Fields, in order: V gene, J gene, D gene, clone size, CDR3 protein, CDR3 DNA. D genes are given only for firm matches. Clone size is given for some rows only: seen once, a few or many times, or a class if the clone is expanded.

TRBV19,TRBJ2-1,TRBD2,NA,CASRRGDGTSGMNNEQFF,TGTGCCAGTAGGAGGGGCGACGGGACTAGCGGGATGAACAATGAGCAGTTCTTC
TRBV5-1,TRBJ2-1,TRBD2,NA,CASSLARRLAFNEQFF,TGCGCCAGCAGCTTGGCCCGCAGACTAGCGTTCAATGAGCAGTTCTTC
TRBV4-1,TRBJ2-3,NA,NA,CASSRRLEAPDTQYF,TGCGCCAGCAGCCGGAGACTAGAGGCTCCAGATACGCAGTATTTT
TRBV19,TRBJ2-1,TRBD2,NA,CASNPGGYSYNEQFF,TGTGCCAGTAACCCGGGAGGGTACTCCTACAATGAGCAGTTCTTC
TRBV20-1,TRBJ1-2,NA,NA,CSARLGEGYTF,TGCAGTGCTAGATTGGGGGAAGGCTACACCTTC
TRBV14,TRBJ1-2,NA,once,CASSQERGAGYGYTF,TGTGCCAGCAGCCAAGAAAGGGGGGCCGGATATGGCTACACCTTC
TRBV5-8,TRBJ2-5,NA,NA,CASSLEAGWETQYF,TGTGCCAGCAGCTTGGAGGCAGGGTGGGAGACCCAGTACTTC
TRBV6-5,TRBJ1-2,NA,NA,CASSYQDSSPGGYTF,TGTGCCAGCAGTTACCAGGACAGCTCCCCGGGTGGCTACACCTTC
TRBV18,TRBJ2-7,TRBD1,NA,CASSPGDRDEQYF,TGTGCCAGCTCCCCGGGCGACAGGGACGAGCAGTACTTC
TRBV10-3,TRBJ2-3,NA,NA,CATRLADTQYF,TGTGCCACCCGATTGGCAGATACGCAGTATTTT
TRBV10-3,TRBJ2-5,NA,NA,CAVSERVAQETQYF,TGTGCCGTCAGTGAGCGGGTAGCCCAAGAGACCCAGTACTTC
TRBV6-1,TRBJ1-1,TRBD1,NA,CASSEVWTGGRRTEAFF,TGTGCCAGCAGTGAAGTGTGGACAGGGGGCAGGCGCACTGAAGCTTTCTTT
TRBV6-5,TRBJ1-2,NA,NA,CASSGRGRGYGYTF,TGTGCCAGCAGTGGAAGGGGCAGGGGATATGGCTACACCTTC
TRBV6-5,TRBJ1-2,NA,NA,CASSRGRDYGYTF,TGTGCCAGCAGTAGGGGGAGGGACTATGGCTACACCTTC
TRBV5-1,TRBJ2-7,NA,few,CASSLIGYSYEQYF,TGCGCCAGCAGCTTGATCGGGTACTCCTACGAGCAGTACTTC
TRBV30,TRBJ2-5,TRBD1,once,CAWEGQGAPQETQYF,TGTGCCTGGGAGGGCCAGGGGGCGCCCCAAGAGACCCAGTACTTC
TRBV11-3,TRBJ2-2,NA,NA,CASSGQPTGELFF,TGTGCCAGCAGCGGTCAGCCCACCGGGGAGCTGTTTTTT